These 25 T cell receptor beta chains share one sample of origin, sequenced in a study of CD4+ T cells in melanoma. Some clones are missing from TCRdb's copy, which holds only in-frame ones; the method was immunoSEQ multiplex PCR. The table has roughly 6,900 clones, about three fifths seen once. The sample was cells from a culture (not recorded whether cultured in vitro). Receptors were obtained from a human donor with melanoma.

The chain employs TRBV5-1 and TRBJ1-6, with TRBD1 identical over 9 bases. The junction had 9 bases not matched to a gene; V was cut back by 5 bases and J by 9 bases. Germline V CDR1 and CDR2: SGHRS, YFSETQ. This CDR3 region has 15 residues. This CDR3 reads CASRPRTGEFSPLHF. The CDR3, as DNA: TGCGCCAGCAGACCAAGGACAGGGGAATTTTCACCCCTCCACTTT.

V and J are TRBV19 and TRBJ2-1; TRBD1 is a possible D gene (5 bases). CDR1 and CDR2 (germline): LNHDA, SQIVND (reference sequence). This CDR3 comprises 16 residues. Trimming removed 4 bases from V and 5 bases from J, with 18 bases in between. Here the CDR3 DNA reads TGTGCCAGTAGTACCTCCTTGGGGCCGCAAAACAATGAGCAGTTCTTC. Residues: CASSTSLGPQNNEQFF.

V is TRBV5-6 and J is TRBJ2-7, with D maybe TRBD2 (7 bases). V was cut by 5 bases and J by 2 bases, with 17 bases left in between. The CDR3 length is 15 residues. Germline V lookup: CDR1 SGHDT, CDR2 YYEEEE. The CDR3 region has the DNA TGTGCCAGCAGTTCTACGGGGGGCCGGACCTACGAGCAGTACTTC. It codes for CASSSTGGRTYEQYF.

CDR3: CASSGDTNTEAFF. In nucleotides, the CDR3 is TGTGCCAGCAGTGGGGACACGAACACTGAAGCTTTCTTT. The V call is TRBV7-6, the J call TRBJ1-1; TRBD1 might be the D (6 bases). V shed 6 bases and J shed 1 base, with 9 bases lying between them. CDR3 length: 13 amino acids. Germline assignment: CDR1 SGHVS and CDR2 FNYEAQ.

The genes are TRBV6-2 or TRBV6-3 and TRBJ2-5; D is uncertain. The CDR3 has 15 residues. V was cut by 6 bases and J by 1 base, with 15 bases left in between. Germline lookup yields CDR1 MNHEY and CDR2 SVGEGT. CDR3 sequence: CASSPAIPSQETQYF. CDR3 DNA sequence: TGTGCCAGCAGCCCCGCTATCCCAAGCCAAGAGACCCAGTACTTC.

This chain connects TRBV19 to TRBJ2-5; 8 bases are a match to TRBD1. This CDR3 is 11 amino acids long. CDR1 is LNHDA and CDR2 is SQIVND in the germline V gene (reference sequence). Losses at the gene ends were 9 bases for V and 5 bases for J; bases not matched to a gene: 2. The CDR3 sequence: CASRQGETQYF. In DNA, the CDR3 is TGTGCCAGCCGACAGGGGGAGACCCAGTACTTC.

The rearrangement uses TRBV7-6 and TRBJ2-1; D might be TRBD2 (5 bases). This CDR3 comprises 17 residues. Germline CDR1 is SGHVS and CDR2 is FNYEAQ. Trimming cost V 3 bases and J 4 bases, with 19 bases left between them. The DNA of the CDR3 is TGTGCCAGCAGCTTCCCTCCTGGAGGAAACTTTTACAATGAGCAGTTCTTC. Translating gives CASSFPPGGNFYNEQFF.

The V and J genes are TRBV7-2 and TRBJ1-4; maybe TRBD1 (6 bases). Germline CDR1 and CDR2: SGHTA and FQGNSA. V was pared by 5 bases and J by 13 bases, with 20 bases between. The CDR3 loop spans 14 amino acids. DNA for the CDR3: TGTGCCAGCAGCCCCAGACAGGACCCTTCAGCACTGTTTTTT. Translation gives CASSPRQDPSALFF. The whole variable domain, filled in from reference TRBV7-2 and TRBJ1-4, reads GAGVSQSPSNKVTEKGKDVELRCDPISGHTALYWYRQSLGQGLEFLIYFQGNSAPDKSGLPSDRFSAERTGGSVSTLTIQRTQQEDSAVYLCASSPRQDPSALFFGSGTQLSVL.

The sample holds one count of this clone. The chain is built from TRBV5-5 and TRBJ1-2, with 7 bases fitting TRBD1. Germline lookup yields CDR1 SGHKS and CDR2 YYEKEE (reference sequence). V dropped 0 bases and J dropped 3; count of bases not matched to a gene: 5. There are 15 residues in the CDR3. The CDR3 DNA reads as TGTGCCAGCAGCTTGGCCATCGGACAGGACTATGGCTACACCTTC. This encodes CASSLAIGQDYGYTF.

Only a few counts were recorded for this clone. The chain has TRBV13 and TRBJ2-4; 9 nucleotides match TRBD1. V lost 5 bases and J lost 0; bases outside the gene matches: 11. The germline gives CDR1 PRHDT, CDR2 FYEKMQ (reference sequence). This CDR3 region has 18 residues. CDR3 nucleotides: TGTGCCAGCAGCGCCGGGACAGGGTTCGGTCAAGCCAAAAACATTCAGTACTTC. It specifies CASSAGTGFGQAKNIQYF.

This clone occurred once. The V call is TRBV19, the J call TRBJ1-4; D unclear. The CDR3 extends over 13 amino acids. Germline V CDR1 and CDR2: LNHDA, SQIVND (reference sequence). V lost 6 bases and J lost 8, with 13 bases in between. The CDR3 DNA reads TGTGCCAGTAGACCATTCATCGGAGAAAAACTGTTTTTT. As protein: CASRPFIGEKLFF.

The genes are TRBV7-2 and TRBJ1-2; D unresolved. Germline V gene sequence: CDR1 SGHTA, CDR2 FQGNSA. The V and J ends lost 7 bases and 3 bases respectively, with 18 bases between them. The CDR3 is 15 residues long. The CDR3 protein is CASTGNPRSYYGYTF. DNA of the CDR3: TGTGCCAGCACCGGAAATCCGAGGTCTTACTATGGCTACACCTTC.

V is TRBV6-5 and J is TRBJ2-3; 8 nucleotides align to TRBD1. V gave up 8 bases and J gave up 3 bases; unmatched junction bases: 7. The CDR3 spans 14 residues. CDR1 is MNHEY, CDR2 SVGAGI, per germline. This chain's CDR3 is CASLTGDGTDTQYF. As DNA, the CDR3 is TGTGCCAGCCTGACAGGGGATGGGACAGATACGCAGTATTTT.

By share of the sample, this clone is medium-sized (0.01 to 0.1%). The chain is built from TRBV14 and TRBJ1-2; D gene unclear. V was trimmed by 4 bases and J by 2 bases, leaving 5 bases between them. Germline V gives CDR1 SGHDN, CDR2 FVKESK. This CDR3 has 12 residues. In DNA, the CDR3 is TGTGCCAGCAGCCGGTCCAACTATGGCTACACCTTC. Translation: CASSRSNYGYTF.

The chain couples TRBV12-3 or TRBV12-4 to TRBJ2-5, with unresolved D. V lost 3 bases to trimming and J lost 0 bases, with 5 bases between them. This CDR3 comprises 13 residues. The CDR3 nucleotides are TGTGCCAGCAGTTTCACAGACCAAGAGACCCAGTACTTC. Translated: CASSFTDQETQYF.

V gene TRBV5-4 combines with J gene TRBJ2-5, with 15 bases that match TRBD2. From germline, CDR1 is SGHNT and CDR2 YYREEE (reference sequence). J lost 4 bases, V lost 4 bases, and 8 bases had no gene match. The CDR3 is 17 residues long. CDR3 bases: TGTGCCAGCAGCCGGACTAGCGGGGGGGCGTTATTAGAGACCCAGTACTTC. Encoded protein: CASSRTSGGALLETQYF.

This clone was seen a few times. The chain combines TRBV5-6 with TRBJ2-7, with D possibly being TRBD1 (5 bases). The CDR3 consists of 14 residues. Germline V gene data show CDR1 as SGHDT and CDR2 as YYEEEE. Deletions cut 0 bases from V and 4 bases from J, with 11 bases between. The CDR3 DNA is TGTGCCAGCAGCTTGGCGGAACAGGAGTACGAGCAGTACTTC. It encodes CASSLAEQEYEQYF.

The rearrangement links TRBV9 to TRBJ2-1; no clear D. Trimming took off 7 bases at V and 10 bases at J, with 9 bases between the two ends. The CDR3 totals 10 residues. The germline gives CDR1 SGDLS, CDR2 YYNGEE. CDR3 sequence (DNA): TGTGCCAGCGGGTCCGGGGAGCAGTTCTTC. Translation: CASGSGEQFF.

The chain is built from TRBV10-3 and TRBJ2-2, with TRBD2 matching 11 bases. The germline V gene has CDR1 ENHRY and CDR2 SYGVKD. V trimming: 0 bases; J trimming: 4 bases; junction bases outside the gene matches: 1. There are 16 residues in the CDR3. CDR3 DNA sequence: TGTGCCATCAGTGAGTCCGGACTAGCGGGCACCGGGGAGCTGTTTTTT. It specifies CAISESGLAGTGELFF.

The rearrangement links TRBV27 to TRBJ2-7, with a possible D match to TRBD1 (5 bases). Per the germline V gene, CDR1 is MNHEY and CDR2 is SMNVEV (reference sequence). This CDR3 is built from 14 residues. With 5 bases removed from V and 2 bases from J, the gap between germline ends came to 13 bases. This CDR3 is CASSPTRVTYEQYF. The DNA of the CDR3 is TGTGCCAGCAGTCCAACCAGGGTAACCTACGAGCAGTACTTC.

The chain joins TRBV19 to TRBJ2-2, with 11 bases identical to TRBD1. Germline lookup yields CDR1 LNHDA and CDR2 SQIVND (reference sequence). After removal of 5 bases from V and 4 bases from J, the junction contained 12 bases not matched to a gene. CDR3 length: 18 amino acids. CDR3 in DNA: TGTGCCAGTAGTTTAAGCCATGGGACAGGGGGTATCACCGGGGAGCTGTTTTTT. Its protein is CASSLSHGTGGITGELFF.

The rearrangement joins TRBV6-5 to TRBJ2-7, with no clear D. The CDR3 contains 11 residues. V lost 11 bases, J lost 7 bases, and 15 bases lay in between. Germline lookup yields CDR1 MNHEY and CDR2 SVGAGI. CDR3 protein: CASRQATEQYF. For the CDR3, the DNA is TGTGCCTCGCGGCAGGCTACAGAGCAGTACTTC.

V is TRBV19 and J is TRBJ1-4; no clear D gene. Germline V gives CDR1 LNHDA, CDR2 SQIVND (reference sequence). Trimming removed 5 bases from V and 5 bases from J, with 3 bases in between. The CDR3 extends over 11 amino acids. The CDR3 nucleotides read TGTGCCAGTAGTGGAAATGAAAAACTGTTTTTT. It codes for CASSGNEKLFF.

Only a few counts were recorded for this clone. V is TRBV30 and J is TRBJ2-3, with a possible D match to TRBD2 (5 bases). Germline assignment: CDR1 GTSNPN and CDR2 SVGIG (reference sequence). The CDR3 has 16 residues. Trimming cost V 0 bases and J 0 bases, with 13 bases left between them. The CDR3 protein is CAWSVTGYFSTDTQYF. In DNA, the CDR3 is TGTGCCTGGAGTGTAACGGGATACTTCAGCACAGATACGCAGTATTTT.

V and J are TRBV6-5 and TRBJ2-1; D unclear. The ends were cut back, 2 bases at V and 6 bases at J, with 8 bases in the middle. Germline V gives CDR1 MNHEY, CDR2 SVGAGI. This CDR3 contains 13 residues. The CDR3 DNA reads as TGTGCCAGCAGTTACGGGGAAGGCAATGAGCAGTTCTTC. Protein sequence: CASSYGEGNEQFF.